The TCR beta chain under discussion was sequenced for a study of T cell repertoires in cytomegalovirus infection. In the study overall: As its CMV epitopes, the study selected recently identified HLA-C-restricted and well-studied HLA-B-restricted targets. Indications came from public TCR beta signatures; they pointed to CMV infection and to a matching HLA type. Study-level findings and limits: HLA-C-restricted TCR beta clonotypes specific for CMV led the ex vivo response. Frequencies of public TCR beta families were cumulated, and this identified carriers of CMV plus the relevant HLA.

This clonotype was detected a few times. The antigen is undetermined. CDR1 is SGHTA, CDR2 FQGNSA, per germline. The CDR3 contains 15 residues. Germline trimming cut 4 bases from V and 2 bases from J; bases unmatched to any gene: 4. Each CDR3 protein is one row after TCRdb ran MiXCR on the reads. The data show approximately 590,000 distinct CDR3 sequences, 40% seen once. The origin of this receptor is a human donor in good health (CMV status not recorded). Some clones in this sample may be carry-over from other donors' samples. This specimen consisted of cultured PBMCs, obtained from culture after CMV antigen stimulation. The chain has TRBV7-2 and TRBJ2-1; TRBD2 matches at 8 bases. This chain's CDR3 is CASSWIAGPYNEQFF. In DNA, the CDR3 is TGTGCCAGCAGCTGGATAGCGGGGCCCTACAATGAGCAGTTCTTC.